The source of this T cell receptor (beta chain) is a study of cytomegalovirus exposure and HLA in healthy donors. Study results and caveats: The study designated 150 or so TCR beta chains cytomegalovirus-associated. A link between a missense DCLRE1C variant and TCR beta V- and J-gene trimming emerged from a later analysis. Association with HLA alleles at 0.05 false discovery rate was found for around 17,000 TCR beta sequences in a later analysis.

The germline V gene encodes CDR1 WNHNN and CDR2 SYGVQD (reference sequence). The CDR3 has 14 residues. V lost 2 bases and J 4 bases, leaving 11 bases between the germline ends. 60 Vbeta and 13 Jbeta primers were used in PCR. Method: immunoSEQ multiplex PCR; TCRdb's copy keeps in-frame clones and lacks some. Of 150,000 to 200,000 clones listed, around 76% are singletons. In this sample, this clone turned up a few times. The antigen is not known. Sequenced sample: PBMCs. The TCR comes from a female donor in good health and CMV-seronegative. V is TRBV10-1 and J is TRBJ1-2; no clear D. As DNA, the CDR3 is TGCGCCAGCAGTGAGCGGTTCCATGGCTATGGCTACACCTTC. This codes for CASSERFHGYGYTF.